The 8 T cell receptor beta chains presented below share a single source sample, sequenced in a study of Ad26.COV2.S vaccination and SARS-CoV-2 variants (dated by TCRdb to about 2021). The treatment or condition label here, explained by the study, means: 19 received Ad26.COV2.S at low or high dose, single or two shots; about five received placebo; per-sample allocation not given. Repertoires of vaccine and placebo recipients were sequenced from samples collected on day 63 after the first injection. The protocol used for the library was the immunoSEQ multiplex PCR assay. TCRdb limited this immuneACCESS table to in-frame rearrangements with V and J called. A share of clones is missing; checked studies link under half to unresolved V genes, and the rest is unexplained. Counted in this sample were around 250,000 clones; around 88% of them appeared once. Less than 3% of the sample belongs to the ten largest clones.

This sample comprised peripheral blood, obtained in a trial of Ad26.COV2.S vaccine versus placebo. The receptors come from a person aged 18-60 years who received the Ad26.COV2.S COVID-19 vaccine or a placebo.

This chain connects TRBV5-1 to TRBJ2-3, with 8 bases lining up with TRBD2. The V segment lost 1 base and the J segment 2 bases; nucleotides outside the gene matches: 9. Germline CDR1 is SGHRS and CDR2 is YFSETQ. CDR3 length: 17 amino acids. CDR3 nucleotides: TGCGCCAGCAGCTTGACCTCGGGAGGGGACCTCACAGATACGCAGTATTTT. Translation gives CASSLTSGGDLTDTQYF.

The DNA of the CDR3 is TGTGCCAGCAGCCTACTAAACCGGGGGCAGTACTTC. Protein product: CASSLLNRGQYF. The rearrangement links TRBV13 to TRBJ2-7, with D possibly TRBD2 on 5 matching bases. The germline V gene encodes CDR1 PRHDT and CDR2 FYEKMQ (reference sequence). Trimming left V 5 bases short and J 9 bases short, with 14 bases between. CDR3 length equals 12 residues.

Concerning this clone: With a much larger clone just one base away, this may be a read error. This rearrangement joins TRBV10-1 to TRBJ2-2; D not resolved. Trimming shortened V by 3 bases and J by 5 bases, and 16 bases separated the two germline ends. The CDR3 has 16 residues. Germline V gives CDR1 WNHNN, CDR2 SYGVQD (reference sequence). CDR3 residues: CASSDIGKRGTGELFF. The CDR3 DNA reads as TGCGCCAGCAGTGACATAGGCAAAAGAGGAACCGGGGAGCTGTTTTTT.

There are a few counts of this clone. J is TRBJ1-1 and V is TRBV7-2, with a weak D call TRBD1 (6 bases). The CDR3 extends over 14 amino acids. Trimming took off 3 bases at V and 5 bases at J, with 13 bases between the two ends. Per the germline V gene, CDR1 is SGHTA and CDR2 is FQGNSA. CDR3 residues: CASSFAQGMTEAFF. CDR3 DNA: TGTGCCAGCAGCTTTGCACAGGGAATGACTGAAGCTTTCTTT.

The chain carries TRBV5-1 and TRBJ2-7, with D maybe TRBD2 (6 bases). This CDR3 spans 13 amino acids. V was pared by 0 bases and J by 3 bases, with 7 bases between. Germline CDR1 is SGHRS and CDR2 is YFSETQ. For the CDR3, the DNA is TGCGCCAGCAGCTTGGCCGGGAGCTACGAGCAGTACTTC. This sequence encodes CASSLAGSYEQYF.

Many counts were recorded for this clone. The rearrangement joins TRBV2 to TRBJ1-2; D is unclear. Germline CDR1 is SNHLY and CDR2 is FYNNEI. Trimming removed 7 bases at V and 7 bases at J, with 19 bases between. CDR3 length: 14 residues. The CDR3 region has the DNA TGTGCCAGCAAACGAGAACTGGAACCTCTTGGCTACACCTTC. It encodes CASKRELEPLGYTF.

This chain connects TRBV23-1 to TRBJ1-6; 8 nucleotides line up with TRBD1. TRBV23-1 belongs to the ORF category, with a function that is uncertain. The CDR3 is 14 amino acids. Trimming cost V 9 bases and J 7 bases; bases outside gene matches: 8. The CDR3 region is CARLRTGKNSPLHF. The CDR3 nucleotides are TGCGCCAGGTTAAGGACAGGGAAGAATTCACCCCTCCACTTT.

This chain connects TRBV9 to TRBJ1-5; D not certain. The CDR3 covers 14 residues. V gave up 1 base and J gave up 0 bases, with 5 bases separating them. The germline V gene has CDR1 SGDLS and CDR2 YYNGEE. Here the CDR3 reads CASSVWGSNQPQHF. DNA for the CDR3: TGTGCCAGCAGCGTATGGGGTAGCAATCAGCCCCAGCATTTT.